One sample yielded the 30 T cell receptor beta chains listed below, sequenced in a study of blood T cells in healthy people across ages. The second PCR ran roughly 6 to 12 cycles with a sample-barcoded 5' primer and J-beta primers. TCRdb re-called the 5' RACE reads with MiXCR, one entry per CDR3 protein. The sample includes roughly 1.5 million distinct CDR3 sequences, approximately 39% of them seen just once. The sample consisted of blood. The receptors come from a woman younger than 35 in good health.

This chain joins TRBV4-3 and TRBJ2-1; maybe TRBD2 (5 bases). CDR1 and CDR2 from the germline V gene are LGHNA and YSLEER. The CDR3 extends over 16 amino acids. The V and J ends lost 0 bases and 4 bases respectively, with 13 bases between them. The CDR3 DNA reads TGCGCCAGCAGCCAAGACTCCATCCGGGGATACAATGAGCAGTTCTTC. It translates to CASSQDSIRGYNEQFF.

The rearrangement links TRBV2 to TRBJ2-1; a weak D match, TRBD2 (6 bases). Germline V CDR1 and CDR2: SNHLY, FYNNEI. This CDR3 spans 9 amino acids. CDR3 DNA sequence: TGTGCAGTGGACTACGTCCCGTTCTTC. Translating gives CAVDYVPFF. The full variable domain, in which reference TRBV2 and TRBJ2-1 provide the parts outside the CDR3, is EPEVTQTPSHQVTQMGQEVILRCVPISNHLYFYWYRQILGQKVEFLVSFYNNEISEKSEIFDDQFSVERPDGSNFTLKIRSTKLEDSAMYFCAVDYVPFFGPGTRLTVL.

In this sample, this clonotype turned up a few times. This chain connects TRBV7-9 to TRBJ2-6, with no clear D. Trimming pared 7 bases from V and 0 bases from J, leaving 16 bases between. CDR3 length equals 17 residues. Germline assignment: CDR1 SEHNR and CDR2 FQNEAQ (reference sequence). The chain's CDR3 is CASTPSASVSGANVLTF. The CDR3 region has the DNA TGTGCCAGCACCCCATCAGCATCGGTCTCTGGGGCCAACGTCCTGACTTTC. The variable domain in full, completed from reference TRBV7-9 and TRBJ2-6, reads DTGVSQNPRHKITKRGQNVTFRCDPISEHNRLYWYRQTLGQGPEFLTYFQNEAQLEKSRLLSDRFSAERPKGSFSTLEIQRTEQGDSAMYLCASTPSASVSGANVLTFGAGSRLTVL.

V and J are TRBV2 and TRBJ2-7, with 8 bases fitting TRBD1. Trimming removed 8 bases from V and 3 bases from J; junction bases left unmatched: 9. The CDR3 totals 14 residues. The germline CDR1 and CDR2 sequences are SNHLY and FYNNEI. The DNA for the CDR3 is TGTGCCAGCCTTACCGGGACAGGACTCTACGAGCAGTACTTC. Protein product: CASLTGTGLYEQYF.

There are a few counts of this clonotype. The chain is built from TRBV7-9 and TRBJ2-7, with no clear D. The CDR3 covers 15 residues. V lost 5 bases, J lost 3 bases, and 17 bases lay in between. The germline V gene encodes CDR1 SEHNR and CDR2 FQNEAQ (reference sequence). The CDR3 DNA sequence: TGTGCCAGCAGCAAAAACGCGGTGGCTCTCTACGAGCAGTACTTC. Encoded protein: CASSKNAVALYEQYF.

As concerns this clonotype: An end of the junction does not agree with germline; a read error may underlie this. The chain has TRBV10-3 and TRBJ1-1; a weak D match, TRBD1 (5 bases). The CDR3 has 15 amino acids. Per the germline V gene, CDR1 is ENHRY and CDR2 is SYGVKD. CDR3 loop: CAISDRPIMDTGAFF. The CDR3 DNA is TGTGCCATCAGCGACCGGCCGATCATGGACACTGGAGCTTTCTTT.

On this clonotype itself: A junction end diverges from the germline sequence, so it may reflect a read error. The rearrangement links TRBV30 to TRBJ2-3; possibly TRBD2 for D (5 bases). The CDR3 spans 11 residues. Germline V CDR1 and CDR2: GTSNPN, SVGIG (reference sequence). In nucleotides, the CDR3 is TGTGCCGGGAGTGTCAGGGATACGCAGTATTTT. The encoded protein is CAGSVRDTQYF.

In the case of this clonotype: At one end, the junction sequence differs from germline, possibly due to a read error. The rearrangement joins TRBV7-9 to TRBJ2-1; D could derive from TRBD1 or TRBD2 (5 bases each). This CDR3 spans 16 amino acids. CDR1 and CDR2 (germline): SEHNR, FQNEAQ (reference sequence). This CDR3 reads CAGSNIRDVNSNEQFF. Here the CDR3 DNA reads TGTGCCGGCAGCAACATCCGGGACGTTAACTCGAATGAGCAGTTCTTC.

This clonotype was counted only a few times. The CDR3 is CASSPLRGGYGYTF. The CDR3 DNA sequence: TGCGCCAGCAGCCCATTGAGGGGGGGCTATGGCTACACCTTC. This rearrangement joins TRBV4-1 to TRBJ1-2, with TRBD1 as a possible D gene (6 bases). CDR3 length: 14 amino acids. V gave up 4 bases and J gave up 4 bases, with 13 bases separating them. Germline values: CDR1 MGHRA, CDR2 YSYEKL.

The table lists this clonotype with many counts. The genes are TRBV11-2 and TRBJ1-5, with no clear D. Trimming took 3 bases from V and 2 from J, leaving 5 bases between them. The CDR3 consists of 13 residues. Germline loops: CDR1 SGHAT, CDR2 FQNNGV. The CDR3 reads CASSLNGNQPQHF. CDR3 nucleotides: TGTGCCAGCAGCTTGAATGGCAATCAGCCCCAGCATTTT. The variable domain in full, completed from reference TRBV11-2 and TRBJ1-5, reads EAGVAQSPRYKIIEKRQSVAFWCNPISGHATLYWYQQILGQGPKLLIQFQNNGVVDDSQLPKDRFSAERLKGVDSTLKIQPAKLEDSAVYLCASSLNGNQPQHFGDGTRLSIL.

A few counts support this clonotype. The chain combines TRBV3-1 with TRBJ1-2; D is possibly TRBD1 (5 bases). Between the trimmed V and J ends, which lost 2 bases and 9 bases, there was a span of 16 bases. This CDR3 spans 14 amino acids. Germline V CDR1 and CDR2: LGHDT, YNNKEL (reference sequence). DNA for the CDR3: TGTGCCAGCAGCCAACACAATAAAGGGGATCGCTACACCTTC. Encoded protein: CASSQHNKGDRYTF.

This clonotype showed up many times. The CDR3 sequence: CASSPDLYNSPLHF. CDR3 DNA: TGTGCCAGCAGCCCCGATCTTTATAATTCACCCCTCCACTTT. The chain couples TRBV12-3 or TRBV12-4 to TRBJ1-6, with D unresolved. Trimming stripped 6 bases from V and 4 bases from J, with 10 bases between. The CDR3 is 14 residues long.

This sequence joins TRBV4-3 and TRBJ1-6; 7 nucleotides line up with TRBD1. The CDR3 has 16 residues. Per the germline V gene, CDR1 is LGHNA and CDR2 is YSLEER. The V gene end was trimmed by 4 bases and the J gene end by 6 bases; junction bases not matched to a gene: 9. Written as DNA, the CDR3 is TGCGCCAGCAGCCTAGGCCCGGGACAGATTAATTCACCCCTCCACTTT. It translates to CASSLGPGQINSPLHF.

CDR3 region: CASSLGQGLGQPQHF. CDR3 nucleotides: TGCGCCAGCAGCCTAGGACAGGGGCTGGGTCAGCCCCAGCATTTT. The V gene is TRBV4-3, the J gene TRBJ1-5; TRBD1 agrees at 9 bases. Germline V gene data show CDR1 as LGHNA and CDR2 as YSLEER. The V segment lost 4 bases and the J segment 6 bases; nucleotides outside the gene matches: 7. The CDR3 runs to 15 residues.

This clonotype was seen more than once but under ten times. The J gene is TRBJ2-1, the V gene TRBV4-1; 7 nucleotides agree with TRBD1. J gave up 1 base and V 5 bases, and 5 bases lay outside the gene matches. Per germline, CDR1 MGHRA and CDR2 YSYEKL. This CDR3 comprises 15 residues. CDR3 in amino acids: CASSWDRTSYNEQFF. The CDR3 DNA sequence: TGCGCCAGCAGCTGGGACAGAACGTCCTACAATGAGCAGTTCTTC.

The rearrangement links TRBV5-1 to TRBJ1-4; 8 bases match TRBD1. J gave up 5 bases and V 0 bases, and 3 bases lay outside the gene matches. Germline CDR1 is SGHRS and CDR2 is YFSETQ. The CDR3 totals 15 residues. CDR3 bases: TGCGCCAGCAGCTTGGTCTGGACAGGGAATGAAAAACTGTTTTTT. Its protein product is CASSLVWTGNEKLFF.

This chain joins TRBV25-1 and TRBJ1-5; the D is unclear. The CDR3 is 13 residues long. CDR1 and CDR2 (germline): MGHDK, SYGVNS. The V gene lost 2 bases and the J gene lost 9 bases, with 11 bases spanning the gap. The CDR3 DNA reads TGTGCCAGCAGTGAACAGGCAAGGCGGCCCCAGCATTTT. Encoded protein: CASSEQARRPQHF. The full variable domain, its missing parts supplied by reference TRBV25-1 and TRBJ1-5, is EADIYQTPRYLVIGTGKKITLECSQTMGHDKMYWYQQDPGMELHLIHYSYGVNSTEKGDLSSESTVSRIRTEHFPLTLESARPSHTSQYLCASSEQARRPQHFGDGTRLSIL.

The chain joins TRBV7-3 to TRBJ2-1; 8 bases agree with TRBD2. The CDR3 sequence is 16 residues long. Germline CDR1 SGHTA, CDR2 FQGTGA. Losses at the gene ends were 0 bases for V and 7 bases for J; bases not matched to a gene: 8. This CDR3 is CASSLTPAGVLNEQFF. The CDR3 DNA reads TGTGCCAGCAGCTTAACCCCAGCGGGAGTGTTGAATGAGCAGTTCTTC.

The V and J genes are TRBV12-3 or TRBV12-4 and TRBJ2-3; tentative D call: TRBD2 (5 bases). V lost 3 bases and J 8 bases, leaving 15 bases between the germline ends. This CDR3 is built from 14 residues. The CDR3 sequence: CASSFPGEAGTQYF. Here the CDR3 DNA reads TGTGCCAGCAGTTTTCCCGGGGAAGCAGGTACGCAGTATTTT.

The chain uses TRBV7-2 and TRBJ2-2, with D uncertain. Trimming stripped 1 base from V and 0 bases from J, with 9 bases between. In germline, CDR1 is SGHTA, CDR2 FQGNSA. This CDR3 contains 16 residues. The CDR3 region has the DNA TGTGCCAGCAGCTTAGATCCCATCGCGAACACCGGGGAGCTGTTTTTT. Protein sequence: CASSLDPIANTGELFF. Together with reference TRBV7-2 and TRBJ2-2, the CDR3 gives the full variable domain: GAGVSQSPSNKVTEKGKDVELRCDPISGHTALYWYRQSLGQGLEFLIYFQGNSAPDKSGLPSDRFSAERTGGSVSTLTIQRTQQEDSAVYLCASSLDPIANTGELFFGEGSRLTVL.

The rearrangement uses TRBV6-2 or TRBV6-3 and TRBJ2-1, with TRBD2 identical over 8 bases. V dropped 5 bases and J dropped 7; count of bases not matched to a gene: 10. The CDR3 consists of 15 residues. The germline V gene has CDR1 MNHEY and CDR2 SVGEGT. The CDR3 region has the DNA TGTGCCAGCAGTCGACCGACTAGCGTTTCGAATGAGCAGTTCTTC. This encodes CASSRPTSVSNEQFF.

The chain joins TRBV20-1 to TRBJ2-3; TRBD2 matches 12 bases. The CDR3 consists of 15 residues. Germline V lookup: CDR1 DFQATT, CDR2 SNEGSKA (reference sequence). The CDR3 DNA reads TGCAGCGCTGACCGACTAGCGGGGGGCACAGATACGCAGTATTTT. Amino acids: CSADRLAGGTDTQYF.

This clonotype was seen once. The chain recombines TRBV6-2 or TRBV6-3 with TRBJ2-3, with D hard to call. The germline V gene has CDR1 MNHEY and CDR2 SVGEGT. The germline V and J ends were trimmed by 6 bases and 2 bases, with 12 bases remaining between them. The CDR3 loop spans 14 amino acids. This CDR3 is CASRLAHNTDTQYF. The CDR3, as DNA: TGTGCCAGCAGACTGGCACACAACACAGATACGCAGTATTTT.

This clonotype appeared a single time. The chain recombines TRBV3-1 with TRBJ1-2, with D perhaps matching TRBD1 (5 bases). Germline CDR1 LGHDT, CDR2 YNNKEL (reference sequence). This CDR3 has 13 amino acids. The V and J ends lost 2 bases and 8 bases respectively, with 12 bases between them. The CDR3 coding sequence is TGTGCCAGCAGCCAAATGGGGGGTGGAGGCTACACCTTC. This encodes CASSQMGGGGYTF.

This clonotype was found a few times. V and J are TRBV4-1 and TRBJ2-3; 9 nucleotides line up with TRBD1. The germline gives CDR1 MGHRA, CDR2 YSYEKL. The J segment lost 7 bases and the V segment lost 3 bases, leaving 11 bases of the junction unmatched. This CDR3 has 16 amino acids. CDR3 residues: CASSQNRDREGYTQYF. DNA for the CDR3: TGCGCCAGCAGCCAGAACCGGGACAGGGAAGGGTATACGCAGTATTTT.

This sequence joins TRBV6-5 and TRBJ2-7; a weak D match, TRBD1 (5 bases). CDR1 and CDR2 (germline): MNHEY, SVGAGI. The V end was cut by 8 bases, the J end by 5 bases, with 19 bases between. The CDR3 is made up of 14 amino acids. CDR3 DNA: TGTGCCAGCCTTTCGACAGTGTCATCCCACGAGCAGTACTTC. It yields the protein CASLSTVSSHEQYF.

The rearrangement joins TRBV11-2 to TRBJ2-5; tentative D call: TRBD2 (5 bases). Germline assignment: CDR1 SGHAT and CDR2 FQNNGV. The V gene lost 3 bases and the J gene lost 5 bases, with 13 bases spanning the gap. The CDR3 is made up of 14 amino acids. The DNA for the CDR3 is TGTGCCAGCAGCTTCCACCCGGGAAGGGAGACCCAGTACTTC. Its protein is CASSFHPGRETQYF.

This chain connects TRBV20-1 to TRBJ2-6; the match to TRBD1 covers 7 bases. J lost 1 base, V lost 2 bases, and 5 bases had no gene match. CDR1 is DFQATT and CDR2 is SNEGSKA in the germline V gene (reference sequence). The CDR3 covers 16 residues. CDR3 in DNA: TGCAGTGCTAGACAGGGGGAAACGTCTGGGGCCAACGTCCTGACTTTC. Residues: CSARQGETSGANVLTF.

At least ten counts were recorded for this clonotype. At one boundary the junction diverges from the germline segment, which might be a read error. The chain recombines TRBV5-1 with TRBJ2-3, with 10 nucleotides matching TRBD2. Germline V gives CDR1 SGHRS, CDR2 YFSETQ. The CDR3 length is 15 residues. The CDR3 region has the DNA TGTGCTAGCAGCTTGGGTCTAGCGGGAGCAGATACGCAGTATTTT. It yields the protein CASSLGLAGADTQYF.

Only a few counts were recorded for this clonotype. The CDR3 loop reads CASSTGTTADEQFF. DNA for the CDR3: TGTGCCAGCAGCACCGGGACCACCGCCGATGAGCAGTTCTTC. J is TRBJ2-1 and V is TRBV5-6; tentatively, D is TRBD1 or TRBD2 (5 bases each). The CDR3 consists of 14 residues. Between the trimmed V and J ends, which lost 4 bases and 8 bases, there was a span of 16 bases. Germline V gives CDR1 SGHDT, CDR2 YYEEEE.